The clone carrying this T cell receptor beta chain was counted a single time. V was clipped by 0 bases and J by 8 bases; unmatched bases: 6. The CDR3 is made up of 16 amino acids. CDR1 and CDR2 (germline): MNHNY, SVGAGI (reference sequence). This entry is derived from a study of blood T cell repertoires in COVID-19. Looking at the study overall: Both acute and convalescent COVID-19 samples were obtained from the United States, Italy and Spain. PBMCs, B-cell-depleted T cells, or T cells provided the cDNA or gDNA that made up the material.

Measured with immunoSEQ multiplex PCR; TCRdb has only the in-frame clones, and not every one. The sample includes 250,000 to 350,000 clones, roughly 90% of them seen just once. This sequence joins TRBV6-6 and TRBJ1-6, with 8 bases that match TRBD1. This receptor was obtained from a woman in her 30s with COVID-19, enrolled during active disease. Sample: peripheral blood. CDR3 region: CASSYSSRGLYSPLHF. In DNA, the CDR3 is TGTGCCAGCAGTTACTCTTCCAGGGGGCTGTATTCACCCCTCCACTTT.